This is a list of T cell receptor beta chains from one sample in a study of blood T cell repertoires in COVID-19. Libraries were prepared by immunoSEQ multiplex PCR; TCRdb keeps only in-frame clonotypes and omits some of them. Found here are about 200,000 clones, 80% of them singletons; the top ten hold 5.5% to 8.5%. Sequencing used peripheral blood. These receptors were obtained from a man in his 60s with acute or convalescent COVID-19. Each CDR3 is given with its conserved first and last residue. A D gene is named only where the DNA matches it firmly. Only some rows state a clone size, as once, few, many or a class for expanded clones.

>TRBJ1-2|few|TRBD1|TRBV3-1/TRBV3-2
CASSRGTGQAGYGYTF
TGTGCCAGCAGCCGCGGGACAGGGCAAGCAGGCTATGGCTACACCTTC
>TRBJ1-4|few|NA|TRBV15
CATSRGGGISEKLFF
TGTGCCACCAGCAGAGGGGGGGGAATTTCGGAAAAACTGTTTTTT
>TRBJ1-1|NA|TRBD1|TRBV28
CASSLAGQGEDTEAFF
TGTGCCAGCAGTTTAGCGGGACAGGGAGAAGATACTGAAGCTTTCTTT
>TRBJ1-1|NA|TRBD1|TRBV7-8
CASSLTRGQRVNTEAFF
TGTGCCAGCAGCTTAACGAGGGGGCAAAGGGTGAACACTGAAGCTTTCTTT
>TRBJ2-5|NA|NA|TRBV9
CASSEAAIGGKTQYF
TGTGCCAGCAGCGAGGCGGCCATCGGGGGAAAGACCCAGTACTTC
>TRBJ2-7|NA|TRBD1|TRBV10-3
CAISGQLTGNEQYF
TGTGCCATCAGTGGACAATTGACAGGGAACGAGCAGTACTTC
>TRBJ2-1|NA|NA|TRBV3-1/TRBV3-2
CASSQDLTGIRYHEQFF
TGTGCCAGCAGCCAAGATTTGACGGGGATCCGTTACCATGAGCAGTTCTTC
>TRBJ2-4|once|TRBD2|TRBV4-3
CASSQAPLAGGSDRNIQYF
TGCGCCAGCAGCCAAGCCCCTTTAGCGGGGGGGTCCGATAGAAACATTCAGTACTTC
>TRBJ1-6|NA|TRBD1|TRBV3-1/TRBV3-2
CASSQGLQGAWNSPLHF
TGTGCCAGCAGCCAAGGACTGCAGGGGGCATGGAATTCACCCCTCCACTTT
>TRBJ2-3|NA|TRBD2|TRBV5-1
CASSLGLASDTQYF
TGCGCCAGCAGCTTGGGACTAGCGTCAGATACGCAGTATTTT
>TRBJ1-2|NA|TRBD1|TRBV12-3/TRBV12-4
CASSPTGGYGYTF
TGTGCCAGCAGTCCGACAGGGGGCTATGGCTACACCTTC
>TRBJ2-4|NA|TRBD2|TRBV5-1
CASSSRLAGGENIQYF
TGCGCCAGCAGCTCCAGACTAGCGGGAGGAGAAAACATTCAGTACTTC
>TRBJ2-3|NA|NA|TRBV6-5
CASRTGSTDTQYF
TGTGCCAGCAGAACAGGGAGCACAGATACGCAGTATTTT
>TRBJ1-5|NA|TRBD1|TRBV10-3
CAISEQGANSNQPQHF
TGTGCCATCAGTGAGCAGGGGGCCAATAGCAATCAGCCCCAGCATTTT
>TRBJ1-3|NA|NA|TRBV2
CASSAGAGNTIYF
TGTGCCAGCAGTGCGGGGGCTGGAAACACCATATATTTT
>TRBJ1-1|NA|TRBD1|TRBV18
CASSLNRGANTEAFF
TGTGCTAGCTCCCTCAACAGGGGTGCGAACACTGAAGCTTTCTTT
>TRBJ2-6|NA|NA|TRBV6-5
CASSFNRASGNVLTF
TGTGCCAGCAGTTTCAACAGGGCTTCAGGCAACGTCCTGACTTTC
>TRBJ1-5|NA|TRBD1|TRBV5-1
CASSTSLGDRGALQPQHF
TGCGCCAGCAGCACATCCTTGGGGGACAGGGGAGCTCTCCAGCCCCAGCATTTT
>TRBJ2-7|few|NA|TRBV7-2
CASSLQTGLSYEQYF
TGTGCCAGCAGCCTCCAGACAGGACTCTCCTACGAGCAGTACTTC
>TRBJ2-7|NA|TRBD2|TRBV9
CASSVVALAGYEQYF
TGTGCCAGCAGCGTAGTGGCACTAGCGGGATACGAGCAGTACTTC
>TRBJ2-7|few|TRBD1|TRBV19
CASSPRDRLSYEQYF
TGTGCCAGTAGTCCGAGGGACAGGCTCTCCTACGAGCAGTACTTC
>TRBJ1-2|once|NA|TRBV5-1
CASSLGQGNYGYTF
TGCGCCAGCAGCTTAGGTCAGGGGAACTATGGCTACACCTTC
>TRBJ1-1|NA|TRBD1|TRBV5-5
CASSGYRGTEAFF
TGTGCCAGCAGCGGATACAGGGGCACTGAAGCTTTCTTT
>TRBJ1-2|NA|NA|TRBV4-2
CASSRERMGDYGYTF
TGTGCCAGCAGCCGAGAGAGAATGGGAGACTATGGCTACACCTTC
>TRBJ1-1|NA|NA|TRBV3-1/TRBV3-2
CASSQVSAGEAFF
TGTGCCAGCAGCCAAGTTTCTGCAGGAGAAGCTTTCTTT
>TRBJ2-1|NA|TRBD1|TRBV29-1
CSVVVTGWNEQFF
TGCAGCGTTGTTGTGACAGGGTGGAATGAGCAGTTCTTC
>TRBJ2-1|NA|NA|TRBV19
CASAPDRSSYNEQFF
TGTGCCAGTGCCCCCGACAGAAGCTCCTACAATGAGCAGTTCTTC
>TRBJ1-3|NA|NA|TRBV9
CASRDNSGNTIYF
TGTGCCAGCAGAGACAACTCTGGAAACACCATATATTTT
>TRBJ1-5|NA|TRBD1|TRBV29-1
CSAWTGTNQPQHF
TGCAGCGCCTGGACAGGGACAAATCAGCCCCAGCATTTT
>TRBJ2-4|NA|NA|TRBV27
CASSLRGAGALAKNIQYF
TGTGCCAGCAGTTTACGGGGGGCAGGGGCTCTAGCCAAAAACATTCAGTACTTC
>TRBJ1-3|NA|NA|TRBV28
CASSLGGQQGNTIYF
TGTGCCAGCAGTTTAGGAGGGCAGCAAGGAAACACCATATATTTT
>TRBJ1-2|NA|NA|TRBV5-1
CASSFQDYGYTF
TGCGCCAGCAGCTTCCAGGACTATGGCTACACCTTC
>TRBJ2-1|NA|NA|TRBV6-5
CASSYSGANNEQFF
TGTGCCAGCAGTTACTCGGGGGCGAACAATGAGCAGTTCTTC
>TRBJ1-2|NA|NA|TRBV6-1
CASSEVHRSYGYTF
TGTGCCAGCAGTGAAGTTCACAGGTCCTATGGCTACACCTTC
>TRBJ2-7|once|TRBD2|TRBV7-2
CASSLGLAGDEQYF
TGTGCCAGCAGCTTAGGGCTAGCGGGGGACGAGCAGTACTTC
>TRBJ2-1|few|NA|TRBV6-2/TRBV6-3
CASSYLGARHNEQFF
TGTGCCAGCAGTTACCTCGGAGCACGTCACAATGAGCAGTTCTTC
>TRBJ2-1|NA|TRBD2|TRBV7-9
CASGRTSGRANEQFF
TGTGCCAGTGGAAGGACTAGCGGGAGGGCCAATGAGCAGTTCTTC
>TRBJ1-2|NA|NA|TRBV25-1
CASSGGGPNYGYTF
TGTGCCAGCAGTGGAGGGGGACCTAACTATGGCTACACCTTC
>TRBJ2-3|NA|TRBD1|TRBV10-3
CAIPSPRQGDTDTQYF
TGTGCCATCCCATCCCCCCGACAGGGAGACACAGATACGCAGTATTTT
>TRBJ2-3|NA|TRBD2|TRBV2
CASSPGLAAPDTQYF
TGTGCCAGCAGTCCCGGACTAGCGGCCCCAGATACGCAGTATTTT
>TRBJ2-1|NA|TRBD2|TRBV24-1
CATSDAQAGAHNEQFF
TGTGCCACCAGTGATGCCCAAGCGGGAGCCCACAATGAGCAGTTCTTC
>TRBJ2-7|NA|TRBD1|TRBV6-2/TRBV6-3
CASSGTGGNEQYF
TGTGCCAGCAGCGGGACAGGGGGAAACGAGCAGTACTTC
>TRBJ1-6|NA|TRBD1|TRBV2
CASRKGQGNSPLHF
TGTGCCAGCAGGAAGGGACAGGGAAATTCACCCCTCCACTTT
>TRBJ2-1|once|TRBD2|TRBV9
CASSQGLREWGEQFF
TGTGCCAGCAGCCAAGGATTGCGGGAGTGGGGTGAGCAGTTCTTC
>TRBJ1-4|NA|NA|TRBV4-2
CASSQDLGRSEKLFF
TGTGCCAGCAGCCAAGATCTAGGTCGGTCTGAAAAACTGTTTTTT